One and the same sample provided the 27 T cell receptor beta chains below, sequenced in a study of cytotoxic CD8 clonotypes in ibrutinib-treated CLL. The assay was immunoSEQ multiplex PCR, and TCRdb's table has in-frame clones only and misses some. The table lists about 160,000 clones, about four fifths of them singletons, with 4.6% in the top ten. The input for sequencing was PBMCs, taken after 24 months of ibrutinib treatment. These receptors originate from a human donor with chronic lymphocytic leukemia.

V usage is TRBV23-1 and J usage is TRBJ2-7, with unresolved D. TRBV23-1 is recorded as an ORF, its role being uncertain. V lost 6 bases and J lost 4, with 16 bases in between. This CDR3 has 14 amino acids. CDR3 in DNA: TGCGCCAGCAGCCAGAGTAGGGAACTATACGAGCAGTACTTC. Amino acids: CASSQSRELYEQYF.

A few counts support this clone. The V call is TRBV4-2, the J call TRBJ2-7; 7 nucleotides line up with TRBD1. V was clipped by 2 bases and J by 2 bases; unmatched bases: 9. The CDR3 has 16 amino acids. Germline CDR1 LGHNA, CDR2 YNFKEQ. CDR3 amino acids: CASSQPRPGGTYEQYF. CDR3 sequence (DNA): TGTGCCAGCAGCCAACCAAGGCCAGGGGGAACCTACGAGCAGTACTTC.

The chain couples TRBV28 to TRBJ2-3; 11 positions agree with TRBD2. The germline gives CDR1 MDHEN, CDR2 SYDVKM. The CDR3 loop spans 16 amino acids. Trimming cost V 8 bases and J 6 bases; bases outside gene matches: 13. The CDR3 DNA is TGTGCCAGCTCAGGGACTAGCGGCCTTTCTTTGGATACGCAGTATTTT. Protein sequence: CASSGTSGLSLDTQYF.

The chain uses TRBV7-9 and TRBJ2-7, with D unclear. Germline CDR1 reads SEHNR; CDR2 reads FQNEAQ (reference sequence). This CDR3 is 12 amino acids long. The CDR3 DNA sequence: TGTGGAACGCAAGGGTCGACCTACGAGCAGTACTTC. Translation gives CGTQGSTYEQYF.

V usage is TRBV9 and J usage is TRBJ2-6; D possibly matches TRBD1 or TRBD2 (5 bases each). CDR3 length: 16 residues. Trimming took 8 bases from V and 0 from J, leaving 15 bases between them. CDR1 SGDLS and CDR2 YYNGEE come from the germline V gene. CDR3 residues: CARGRCFNSGANVLTF. The CDR3 DNA follows: TGTGCCAGGGGACGTTGCTTTAACTCTGGGGCCAACGTCCTGACTTTC.

The gene calls are TRBV7-2 and TRBJ2-5; a possible D gene is TRBD1 (6 bases). Germline V gene sequence: CDR1 SGHTA, CDR2 FQGNSA. CDR3 length: 15 residues. Trimming left V 4 bases short and J 0 bases short, with 12 bases between. In nucleotides, the CDR3 is TGTGCCAGCAGCTACGGGACAAGGTACCAAGAGACCCAGTACTTC. Encoded protein: CASSYGTRYQETQYF.

The V call is TRBV5-4, the J call TRBJ1-5; the D gene is possibly TRBD1 (6 bases). In germline, CDR1 is SGHNT, CDR2 YYREEE (reference sequence). V gave up 4 bases and J gave up 6 bases, with 20 bases separating them. The CDR3 runs 16 residues. CDR3 sequence reads: CASSHSPEGGGQPQHF. CDR3 DNA: TGTGCCAGCAGCCACTCGCCCGAGGGGGGGGGTCAGCCCCAGCATTTT.

CDR3 region: CASGTGPSYEQYF. The CDR3 DNA sequence: TGTGCCAGTGGGACAGGACCCTCCTACGAGCAGTACTTC. The chain links TRBV27 to TRBJ2-7; 8 bases agree with TRBD1. CDR3 length: 13 residues. Germline trimming cut 9 bases from V and 0 bases from J; bases unmatched to any gene: 4. Germline values: CDR1 MNHEY, CDR2 SMNVEV (reference sequence).

The chain joins TRBV27 to TRBJ2-3; the D is unclear. Per germline, CDR1 MNHEY and CDR2 SMNVEV (reference sequence). The V end lost 5 bases, the J end lost 0 bases, and 15 bases lay between the germline ends. The CDR3 loop spans 16 amino acids. The CDR3 protein is CASSPSGGTSTDTQYF. CDR3 DNA sequence: TGTGCCAGCAGTCCCTCCGGCGGAACTAGCACAGATACGCAGTATTTT.

This chain connects TRBV5-1 to TRBJ2-2; 7 bases fit TRBD2. Trimming at V came to 2 bases and at J to 1 base, leaving 2 bases not matched to a gene. This CDR3 has 15 residues. The germline V gene has CDR1 SGHRS and CDR2 YFSETQ. The CDR3 bases are TGCGCCAGCAGCTTCCGCGGGAGGAACACCGGGGAGCTGTTTTTT. This translates into CASSFRGRNTGELFF. The full variable domain, completed using reference TRBV5-1 and TRBJ2-2, is KAGVTQTPRYLIKTRGQQVTLSCSPISGHRSVSWYQQTPGQGLQFLFEYFSETQRNKGNFPGRFSGRQFSNSRSEMNVSTLELGDSALYLCASSFRGRNTGELFFGEGSRLTVL.

The chain has TRBV6-1 and TRBJ2-7, with D possibly being TRBD1 (6 bases). Trimming took 2 bases from V and 2 from J, leaving 13 bases between them. Germline V lookup: CDR1 MNHNS, CDR2 SASEGT. The CDR3 is 15 residues long. CDR3 amino acids: CASSEYGDKPYEQYF. In DNA, the CDR3 is TGTGCCAGCAGTGAATACGGGGACAAGCCCTACGAGCAGTACTTC.

This clone was counted only a few times. The chain is built from TRBV7-2 and TRBJ2-1, with TRBD2 matching over 7 bases. J lost 8 bases, V lost 4 bases, and 11 bases had no gene match. The CDR3 has 15 amino acids. CDR1 SGHTA and CDR2 FQGNSA come from the germline V gene. CDR3 residues: CASSSYGGSRHEQFF. The DNA of the CDR3 is TGTGCCAGCAGCTCATACGGGGGGTCTAGGCATGAGCAGTTCTTC.

The chain joins TRBV18 to TRBJ1-1, with 8 positions matching TRBD1. From germline, CDR1 is KGHSH and CDR2 LQKENI. The CDR3 has 15 amino acids. V lost 6 bases, J lost 1 base, and 7 bases stayed unmatched. CDR3 region: CASSVQGVGNTEAFF. The CDR3 DNA is TGTGCCAGCTCGGTACAGGGGGTCGGGAACACTGAAGCTTTCTTT.

The chain links TRBV7-2 to TRBJ1-1; D not certain. CDR1 is SGHTA and CDR2 is FQGNSA in the germline V gene. With 9 bases removed from V and 5 bases from J, the gap between germline ends came to 13 bases. This CDR3 comprises 12 residues. The CDR3 region is CASSGQITEAFF. The CDR3 bases are TGTGCCAGTTCGGGCCAGATTACTGAAGCTTTCTTT. Looking up the rest from reference TRBV7-2 and TRBJ1-1 gives the full variable domain: GAGVSQSPSNKVTEKGKDVELRCDPISGHTALYWYRQSLGQGLEFLIYFQGNSAPDKSGLPSDRFSAERTGGSVSTLTIQRTQQEDSAVYLCASSGQITEAFFGQGTRLTVV.

A note on this clone: This sample includes further DNA sequences coding for the same CDR3. The chain uses TRBV20-1 and TRBJ2-3; D call uncertain. Trimming left V 3 bases short and J 1 base short, with 2 bases between. In germline, CDR1 is DFQATT, CDR2 SNEGSKA (reference sequence). The CDR3 length is 11 residues. CDR3 coding DNA: TGCAGTGCTAGCGGCACAGATACGCAGTATTTT. Amino acids: CSASGTDTQYF.

This clone appeared a single time. V usage is TRBV28 and J usage is TRBJ1-1; no firm D call. CDR3 length: 14 amino acids. Trimming took 7 bases from V and 5 from J, leaving 17 bases between them. Germline CDR1 and CDR2: MDHEN and SYDVKM. The CDR3 DNA follows: TGTGCCAGCACCCCATACCCCTCGGAGACTGAAGCTTTCTTT. It specifies CASTPYPSETEAFF.

The V and J genes are TRBV30 and TRBJ2-3; 7 nucleotides line up with TRBD2. The V gene's germline CDR1 is GTSNPN and CDR2 SVGIG (reference sequence). V was clipped by 4 bases and J by 5 bases; unmatched bases: 15. This CDR3 comprises 16 residues. The chain's CDR3 is CAWNPVGGGPRDTQYF. CDR3 bases: TGTGCCTGGAACCCCGTGGGGGGGGGACCTCGAGATACGCAGTATTTT.

The chain uses TRBV7-3 and TRBJ2-2; no definite D call. Germline V gene data show CDR1 as SGHTA and CDR2 as FQGTGA. V was clipped by 3 bases and J by 0 bases, with 2 bases between them. The CDR3 contains 13 residues. In DNA, the CDR3 is TGTGCCAGCAGCTTCACGAACACCGGGGAGCTGTTTTTT. Translation gives CASSFTNTGELFF.

The rearrangement joins TRBV27 to TRBJ1-1; D unclear. V lost 3 bases and J 2 bases, leaving 10 bases between the germline ends. The germline gives CDR1 MNHEY, CDR2 SMNVEV (reference sequence). The CDR3 loop spans 14 amino acids. CDR3 DNA sequence: TGTGCCAGCAGTTTCGTGCAGAAAAACACTGAAGCTTTCTTT. Its translation: CASSFVQKNTEAFF.

Worth noting for this clone: Within the sample, other DNA sequences also encode this same CDR3. This chain links TRBV18 with TRBJ2-5; unclear D gene. The V end lost 5 bases, the J end lost 0 bases, and 7 bases lay between the germline ends. CDR1 and CDR2 from the germline V gene are KGHSH and LQKENI. The CDR3 is made up of 13 amino acids. The CDR3 spells CASSSGYQETQYF. The CDR3 nucleotides are TGTGCCAGCTCATCAGGTTACCAAGAGACCCAGTACTTC.

The rearrangement links TRBV5-6 to TRBJ1-1; D is undetermined. The V and J ends lost 4 bases and 5 bases respectively, with 15 bases between them. The CDR3 length is 14 residues. In germline, CDR1 is SGHDT, CDR2 YYEEEE. As DNA, the CDR3 is TGTGCCAGCAGCCCTAGGGTCAGAACGACTGAAGCTTTCTTT. It is translated as CASSPRVRTTEAFF.

This rearrangement joins TRBV18 to TRBJ1-5; D is perhaps TRBD1 (6 bases). Germline CDR1 reads KGHSH; CDR2 reads LQKENI. The ends were cut back, 3 bases at V and 0 bases at J, with 12 bases in the middle. The CDR3 runs 16 residues. DNA of the CDR3: TGTGCCAGCTCACCGGCAAGCAGGGGTAGCAATCAGCCCCAGCATTTT. Translation gives CASSPASRGSNQPQHF.

This clone was counted once. This rearrangement joins TRBV30 to TRBJ1-2; D gene uncertain. The V end was cut by 2 bases, the J end by 1 base, with 20 bases between. CDR3 length equals 17 residues. The germline V gene has CDR1 GTSNPN and CDR2 SVGIG (reference sequence). As DNA, the CDR3 is TGTGCCTGGAGTAAGACGGCATTTAACCTGCTTAACTATGGCTACACCTTC. Its translation: CAWSKTAFNLLNYGYTF.

The gene calls are TRBV12-1 and TRBJ2-2; TRBD2, the table's D call, lacks a check against the DNA. TRBV12-1 constitutes a pseudogene. This CDR3 has 15 amino acids. The CDR3: CASSFEGTSTGELFF. The CDR3, as DNA: TGTGCCAGCAGCTTTGAGGGGACTAGTACCGGGGAGCTGTTTTTT.

The table lists this clone with a count of one. The chain is built from TRBV6-1 and TRBJ2-4; the match to TRBD2 covers 14 bases. With V trimmed by 4 bases and J by 3 bases, 5 bases remained unmatched. The CDR3 has 17 amino acids. CDR1 is MNHNS, CDR2 SASEGT, per germline. The CDR3 sequence is CASSAGLAGGGKNIQYF. As DNA, the CDR3 is TGTGCCAGCAGTGCCGGACTAGCGGGGGGAGGCAAAAACATTCAGTACTTC.

The genes are TRBV19 and TRBJ1-5; D not certain. The CDR3 is 15 amino acids. Germline values: CDR1 LNHDA, CDR2 SQIVND (reference sequence). Trimming pared 8 bases from V and 0 bases from J, leaving 14 bases between. CDR3 region: CASGVGSFSNQPQHF. The CDR3 bases are TGTGCCAGTGGGGTCGGCAGTTTTAGCAATCAGCCCCAGCATTTT.

The CDR3 is CASSLQGTYEQYF. Here the CDR3 DNA reads TGTGCCAGCAGCTTACAGGGGACCTACGAGCAGTACTTC. This rearrangement joins TRBV7-9 to TRBJ2-7; TRBD1 is a possible D gene (6 bases). The V end was cut by 2 bases, the J end by 2 bases, with 7 bases between. Germline assignment: CDR1 SEHNR and CDR2 FQNEAQ (reference sequence). CDR3 length equals 13 residues.